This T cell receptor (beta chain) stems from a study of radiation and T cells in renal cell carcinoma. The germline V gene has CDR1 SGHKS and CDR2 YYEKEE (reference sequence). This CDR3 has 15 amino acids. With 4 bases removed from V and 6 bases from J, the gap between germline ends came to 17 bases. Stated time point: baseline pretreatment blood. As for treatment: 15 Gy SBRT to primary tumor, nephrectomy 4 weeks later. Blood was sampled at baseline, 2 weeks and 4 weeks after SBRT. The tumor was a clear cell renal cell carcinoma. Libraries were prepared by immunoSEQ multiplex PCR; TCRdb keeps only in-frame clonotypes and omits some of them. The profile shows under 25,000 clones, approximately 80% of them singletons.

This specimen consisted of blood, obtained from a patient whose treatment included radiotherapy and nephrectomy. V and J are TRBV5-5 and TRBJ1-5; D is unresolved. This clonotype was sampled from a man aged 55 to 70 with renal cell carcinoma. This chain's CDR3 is CASSPLGGLGQPQHF. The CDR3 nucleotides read TGTGCCAGCAGCCCACTTGGCGGTCTTGGTCAGCCCCAGCATTTT.